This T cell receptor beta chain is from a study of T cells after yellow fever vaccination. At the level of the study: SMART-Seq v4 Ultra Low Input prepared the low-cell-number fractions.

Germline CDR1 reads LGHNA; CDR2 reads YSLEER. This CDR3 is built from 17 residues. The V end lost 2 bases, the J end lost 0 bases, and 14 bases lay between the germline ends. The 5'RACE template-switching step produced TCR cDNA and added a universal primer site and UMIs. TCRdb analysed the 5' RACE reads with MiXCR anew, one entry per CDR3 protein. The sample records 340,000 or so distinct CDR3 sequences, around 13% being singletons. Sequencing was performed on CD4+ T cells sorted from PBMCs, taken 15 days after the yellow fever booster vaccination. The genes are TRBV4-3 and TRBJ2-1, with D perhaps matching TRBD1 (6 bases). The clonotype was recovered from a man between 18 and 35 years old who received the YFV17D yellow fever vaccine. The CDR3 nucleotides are TGCGCCAGCAGCCAAACCGGGTACAGGGTCTCCTACAATGAGCAGTTCTTC. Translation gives CASSQTGYRVSYNEQFF.